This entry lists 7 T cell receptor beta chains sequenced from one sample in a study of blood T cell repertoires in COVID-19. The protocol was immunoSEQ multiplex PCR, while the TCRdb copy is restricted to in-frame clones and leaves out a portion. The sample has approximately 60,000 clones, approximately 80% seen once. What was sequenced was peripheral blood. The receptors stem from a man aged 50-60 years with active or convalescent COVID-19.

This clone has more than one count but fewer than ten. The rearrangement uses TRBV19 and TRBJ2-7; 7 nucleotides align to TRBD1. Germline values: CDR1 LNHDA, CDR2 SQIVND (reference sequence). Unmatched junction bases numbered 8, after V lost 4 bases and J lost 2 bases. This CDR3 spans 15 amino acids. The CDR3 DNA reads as TGTGCCAGTAGTACTTCCGGGACAGCAGCCTACGAGCAGTACTTC. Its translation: CASSTSGTAAYEQYF.

CDR3 DNA: TGTGCCAGCAGCCCTCGGGAGGAAACTGAAGCTTTCTTT. Translated: CASSPREETEAFF. V and J are TRBV7-6 and TRBJ1-1; D is ambiguous. Deletions cut 5 bases from V and 5 bases from J, with 12 bases between. Germline V gene lookup returns CDR1 SGHVS and CDR2 FNYEAQ. This CDR3 contains 13 residues.

CDR3 in DNA: TGTGCCAGTAGTATCGGACTAGCGGTAACAGATACGCAGTATTTT. This encodes CASSIGLAVTDTQYF. The rearrangement links TRBV19 to TRBJ2-3; 10 bases fit TRBD2. Trimming at V came to 3 bases and at J to 3 bases, leaving 3 bases not matched to a gene. This CDR3 is built from 15 residues. The germline V gene has CDR1 LNHDA and CDR2 SQIVND (reference sequence).

CDR3 in amino acids: CAWSQDNSNQPQHF. DNA of the CDR3: TGTGCCTGGAGTCAGGATAATAGCAATCAGCCCCAGCATTTT. V and J are TRBV30 and TRBJ1-5; no clear D. Between the trimmed V and J ends, which lost 2 bases and 0 bases, there was a span of 8 bases. This CDR3 region has 14 residues. CDR1 and CDR2 from the germline V gene are GTSNPN and SVGIG (reference sequence). Complete variable domain (other parts from reference TRBV30 and TRBJ1-5): SQTIHQWPATLVQPVGSPLSLECTVEGTSNPNLYWYRQAAGRGLQLLFYSVGIGQISSEVPQNLSASRPQDRQFILSSKKLLLSDSGFYLCAWSQDNSNQPQHFGDGTRLSIL.

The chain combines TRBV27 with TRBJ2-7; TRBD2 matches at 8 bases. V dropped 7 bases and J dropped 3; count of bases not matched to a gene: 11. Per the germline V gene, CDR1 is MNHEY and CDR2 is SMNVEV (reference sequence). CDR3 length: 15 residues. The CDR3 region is CASTPLSAGVYEQYF. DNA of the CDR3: TGTGCCAGCACCCCCCTTTCAGCGGGAGTCTACGAGCAGTACTTC.

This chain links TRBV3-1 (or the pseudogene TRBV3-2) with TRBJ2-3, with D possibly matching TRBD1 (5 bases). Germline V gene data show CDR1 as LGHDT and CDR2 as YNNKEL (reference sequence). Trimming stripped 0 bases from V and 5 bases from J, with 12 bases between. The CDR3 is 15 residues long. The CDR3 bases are TGTGCCAGCAGCCAAGATGGGGCCCTTGGAGATACGCAGTATTTT. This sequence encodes CASSQDGALGDTQYF.

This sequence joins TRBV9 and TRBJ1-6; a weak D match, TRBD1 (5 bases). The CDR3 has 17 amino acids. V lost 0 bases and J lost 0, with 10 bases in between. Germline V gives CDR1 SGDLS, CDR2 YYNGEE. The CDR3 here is CASSVEGKGSYNSPLHF. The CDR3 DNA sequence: TGTGCCAGCAGCGTAGAGGGGAAGGGCTCCTATAATTCACCCCTCCACTTT. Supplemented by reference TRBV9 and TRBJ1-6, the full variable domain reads DSGVTQTPKHLITATGQRVTLRCSPRSGDLSVYWYQQSLDQGLQFLIQYYNGEERAKGNILERFSAQQFPDLHSELNLSSLELGDSALYFCASSVEGKGSYNSPLHFGNGTRLTVT.